Below, 18 T cell receptor beta chains from the same sample are listed, as sequenced in a study of cytomegalovirus exposure and HLA in healthy donors. Produced via immunoSEQ multiplex PCR; TCRdb's table is partial and in-frame only. This sample has some 200,000 clones, with 86% found just once. Sequencing was carried out using PBMCs. The receptors shown here come from a man aged 25 to 40 in good health and CMV-seropositive.

The chain is built from TRBV7-6 and TRBJ1-5; D call uncertain. Deletions cut 3 bases from V and 4 bases from J, with 19 bases between. CDR3 size: 17 residues. Germline V gene sequence: CDR1 SGHVS, CDR2 FNYEAQ. CDR3 sequence: CASSFGPIEGGNQPQHF. In DNA, the CDR3 is TGTGCCAGCAGCTTCGGGCCAATCGAGGGCGGTAATCAGCCCCAGCATTTT.

The CDR3 here is CASSQNPYEQYF. CDR3 nucleotide sequence: TGCGCCAGCAGCCAAAACCCCTACGAGCAGTACTTC. The chain uses TRBV4-3 and TRBJ2-7; no clear D gene. With 2 bases removed from V and 2 bases from J, the gap between germline ends came to 4 bases. Per germline, CDR1 LGHNA and CDR2 YSLEER. The CDR3 loop spans 12 amino acids.

This chain uses TRBV9 with TRBJ2-3, with D perhaps TRBD1 or TRBD2 (6 bases each). V was shortened by 0 bases and J by 3 bases, with 11 bases between the two germline ends. CDR1 is SGDLS, CDR2 YYNGEE, per germline. The CDR3 runs to 15 residues. The CDR3 spells CASSVDGGGTDTQYF. The CDR3 bases are TGTGCCAGCAGCGTAGATGGAGGGGGTACAGATACGCAGTATTTT.

The J gene is TRBJ2-6, the V gene TRBV5-1; the match to TRBD2 covers 8 bases. The CDR3 has 17 amino acids. With V trimmed by 4 bases and J by 0 bases, 6 bases remained unmatched. The germline V gene has CDR1 SGHRS and CDR2 YFSETQ. The CDR3 DNA follows: TGCGCCAGCAGCCCACAAAGCGGGGGCTCTGGGGCCAACGTCCTGACTTTC. It translates to CASSPQSGGSGANVLTF.

This clone was found once. The chain has TRBV5-1 and TRBJ2-2; 7 positions match TRBD2. V shed 3 bases, J shed 4 bases, and the junction held 6 bases outside the gene matches. CDR3 length: 15 amino acids. CDR1 SGHRS and CDR2 YFSETQ come from the germline V gene. CDR3 sequence (DNA): TGCGCCAGCAGCTCCCTCGGGGGGTTCACCGGGGAGCTGTTTTTT. As protein: CASSSLGGFTGELFF. The complete variable domain, with remaining parts taken from reference TRBV5-1 and TRBJ2-2, reads KAGVTQTPRYLIKTRGQQVTLSCSPISGHRSVSWYQQTPGQGLQFLFEYFSETQRNKGNFPGRFSGRQFSNSRSEMNVSTLELGDSALYLCASSSLGGFTGELFFGEGSRLTVL.

The chain recombines TRBV27 with TRBJ2-2, with 11 bases lining up with TRBD2. V lost 10 bases to trimming and J lost 4 bases; unmatched junction nucleotides: 5. The CDR3 has 14 amino acids. Per the germline V gene, CDR1 is MNHEY and CDR2 is SMNVEV (reference sequence). This chain's CDR3 is CATRLAGSTGELFF. The DNA for the CDR3 is TGTGCCACTAGACTAGCGGGGTCCACCGGGGAGCTGTTTTTT.

This chain uses TRBV28 with TRBJ2-3, with D perhaps assigned TRBD1 or TRBD2 (5 bases each). V shed 6 bases and J shed 6 bases, with 25 bases lying between them. The CDR3 totals 17 residues. Germline CDR1 reads MDHEN; CDR2 reads SYDVKM. This chain's CDR3 is CASSTHLPGDHQDTQYF. CDR3 sequence (DNA): TGTGCCAGCAGCACCCACCTCCCCGGGGACCATCAGGATACGCAGTATTTT.

The chain couples TRBV6-5 to TRBJ2-5, with TRBD2 matching 9 bases. CDR1 and CDR2 (germline): MNHEY, SVGAGI. CDR3 length: 13 amino acids. J gave up 5 bases and V 9 bases, and 7 bases lay outside the gene matches. CDR3 amino acids: CASRPSGIETQYF. Here the CDR3 DNA reads TGTGCCAGTCGCCCTAGCGGGATCGAGACCCAGTACTTC.

With regard to this clone: Other DNA variants within this sample encode the same CDR3. The chain combines TRBV9 with TRBJ2-7; D unclear. This CDR3 is 13 amino acids long. V was cut by 0 bases and J by 1 base, with 5 bases left in between. Germline values: CDR1 SGDLS, CDR2 YYNGEE. The CDR3 sequence is CASSVEPSYEQYF. As DNA, the CDR3 is TGTGCCAGCAGCGTAGAGCCGTCCTACGAGCAGTACTTC.

This clone was seen more than once but under ten times. CDR3 loop: CASSPWTDNSPLHF. The CDR3 DNA reads as TGTGCCAGCAGTCCATGGACCGATAATTCACCCCTCCACTTT. The chain links TRBV7-8 to TRBJ1-6; D uncertain. Germline CDR1 and CDR2: SGHVS and FQNEAQ. The CDR3 extends over 14 amino acids. Trimming shortened V by 6 bases and J by 5 bases, and 11 bases separated the two germline ends.

V is TRBV27 and J is TRBJ2-1, with TRBD2 identical over 11 bases. CDR3 length equals 15 residues. V lost 6 bases, J lost 7 bases, and 8 bases stayed unmatched. Germline CDR1 reads MNHEY; CDR2 reads SMNVEV (reference sequence). The chain's CDR3 is CASSLLAGGGNEQFF. CDR3 in DNA: TGTGCCAGCAGCCTTCTAGCGGGAGGTGGTAATGAGCAGTTCTTC.

This chain connects TRBV27 to TRBJ2-2; tentatively, D is TRBD2 (5 bases). This CDR3 is built from 15 residues. V was shortened by 5 bases and J by 4 bases, with 14 bases between the two germline ends. Germline V CDR1 and CDR2: MNHEY, SMNVEV (reference sequence). This CDR3 reads CASSPRGSGTGELFF. For the CDR3, the DNA is TGTGCCAGCAGTCCGCGAGGCAGCGGCACCGGGGAGCTGTTTTTT.

The J gene is TRBJ2-3, the V gene TRBV28; TRBD2 matches 7 bases. This CDR3 spans 16 amino acids. Unmatched junction bases numbered 10, after V lost 5 bases and J lost 2 bases. Germline assignment: CDR1 MDHEN and CDR2 SYDVKM. CDR3 sequence (DNA): TGTGCCAGCAGTCCCCCAGTGCGGGAGCCCACAGATACGCAGTATTTT. This gives the protein CASSPPVREPTDTQYF.

The chain joins TRBV5-4 to TRBJ1-2, with 8 bases lining up with TRBD1. V shed 0 bases, J shed 4 bases, and the junction held 2 bases outside the gene matches. Germline V gene data show CDR1 as SGHNT and CDR2 as YYREEE (reference sequence). The CDR3 has 14 amino acids. The CDR3 region is CASSLGGQGYGYTF. As DNA, the CDR3 is TGTGCCAGCAGCTTGGGAGGACAGGGCTATGGCTACACCTTC.

V is TRBV9 and J is TRBJ2-3, with 9 bases aligning to TRBD2. Trimming at V came to 1 base and at J to 1 base, leaving 7 bases not matched to a gene. The CDR3 has 17 amino acids. The germline gives CDR1 SGDLS, CDR2 YYNGEE. The DNA for the CDR3 is TGTGCCAGCAGCGTATTTGCGGGAGGGCTTGGCACAGATACGCAGTATTTT. This translates into CASSVFAGGLGTDTQYF.

V gene TRBV20-1 combines with J gene TRBJ1-4; no clear D. The CDR3 loop spans 11 amino acids. Germline loops: CDR1 DFQATT, CDR2 SNEGSKA (reference sequence). Trimming took 5 bases from V and 11 from J, leaving 12 bases between them. Written as DNA, the CDR3 is TGCAGTGCTTCAAAGAACAATAAACTGTTTTTT. Its protein is CSASKNNKLFF.

This clone appeared once. This rearrangement joins TRBV5-6 to TRBJ2-3; 9 positions agree with TRBD1. Germline CDR1 is SGHDT and CDR2 is YYEEEE. CDR3 size: 14 residues. Losses at the gene ends were 1 base for V and 6 bases for J; bases not matched to a gene: 3. The CDR3 DNA follows: TGTGCCAGCAGCTTGACAGGGGGCGAGGATACGCAGTATTTT. Protein: CASSLTGGEDTQYF.

This clone was counted only a few times. This sequence joins TRBV4-1 and TRBJ2-7, with D tentatively TRBD1 (5 bases). Trimming left V 0 bases short and J 3 bases short, with 12 bases between. The CDR3 has 15 residues. In germline, CDR1 is MGHRA, CDR2 YSYEKL. CDR3 in amino acids: CASSQDTGVGYEQYF. The DNA of the CDR3 is TGCGCCAGCAGCCAAGATACAGGTGTTGGCTACGAGCAGTACTTC.